A selection of T cell receptor beta chains follows, all from one sample in a study of CD8 T cells in ankylosing spondylitis. TCRdb ran MiXCR on the 5' RACE reads and lists one entry per CDR3 protein. The repertoire holds some 54,000 distinct CDR3 sequences, roughly 7.4% seen once, with approximately 8% in the top ten. Sequenced material: blood, either unsorted or a sorted T cell fraction (not recorded which). The receptors were sampled from a female donor with ankylosing spondylitis or in good health (not recorded which). Both conserved end residues are part of each CDR3. Each record gives: D gene, V gene, clone size, J gene, CDR3 protein, CDR3 DNA. D genes are given only for firm matches. Clone size is shown for a subset of rows, as once, few, many or a class of expanded clone.

D: .
V: TRBV3-1
size: many
J: TRBJ2-7
CDR3: CASSPEEFSSYEQYF
DNA: TGTGCCAGCAGCCCAGAGGAATTTAGCTCCTACGAGCAGTACTTC

D: TRBD2
V: TRBV5-1
size: many
J: TRBJ2-3
CDR3: CASSFTSGGRSTQYF
DNA: TGCGCCAGCAGCTTCACTAGCGGAGGCCGATCGACGCAGTATTTT

D: .
V: TRBV5-1
size: many
J: TRBJ2-2
CDR3: CASSFGTNTGELFF
DNA: TGCGCCAGCAGCTTCGGGACTAACACCGGGGAGCTGTTTTTT

D: .
V: TRBV7-9
size: many
J: TRBJ2-1
CDR3: CASSLNPERKNEQFF
DNA: TGTGCCAGCAGCTTAAATCCTGAGCGTAAAAATGAGCAGTTCTTC

D: .
V: TRBV4-1
size: many
J: TRBJ1-1
CDR3: CASSQGHLNTEAFF
DNA: TGCGCCAGCAGCCAAGGACACCTGAACACTGAAGCTTTCTTT

D: .
V: TRBV18
size: .
J: TRBJ1-3
CDR3: CASSPSRDTIYF
DNA: TGTGCCAGCTCACCGTCAAGGGACACCATATATTTT

D: TRBD1
V: TRBV5-1
size: many
J: TRBJ2-2
CDR3: CASSSGTGPNTGELFF
DNA: TGCGCCAGCAGCAGCGGGACAGGGCCGAACACCGGGGAGCTGTTTTTT

D: .
V: TRBV5-1
size: many
J: TRBJ2-1
CDR3: CASSLAQVFDEQFF
DNA: TGCGCCAGCAGCTTGGCCCAAGTATTCGATGAGCAGTTCTTC

D: .
V: TRBV10-2
size: many
J: TRBJ1-4
CDR3: CASSSNSVGPEKLFF
DNA: TGCGCCAGCAGCTCAAACAGCGTCGGGCCTGAAAAACTGTTTTTT

D: .
V: TRBV7-3
size: many
J: TRBJ2-2
CDR3: CASSSLPGETGELFF
DNA: TGTGCCAGCAGCTCTCTCCCAGGGGAAACCGGGGAGCTGTTTTTT

D: .
V: TRBV2
size: many
J: TRBJ1-1
CDR3: CASSAIPSAAEAFF
DNA: TGTGCCAGCAGTGCGATCCCAAGCGCAGCTGAAGCTTTCTTT

D: TRBD1
V: TRBV12-3/TRBV12-4
size: many
J: TRBJ1-2
CDR3: CASSLIRDSNYGYTF
DNA: TGTGCCAGCAGCTTGATCCGGGACAGCAACTATGGCTACACCTTC

D: .
V: TRBV5-1
size: many
J: TRBJ1-5
CDR3: CASSTDGYSNQPQHF
DNA: TGCGCCAGCAGTACGGACGGATATAGCAATCAGCCCCAGCATTTT

D: .
V: TRBV5-1
size: many
J: TRBJ2-5
CDR3: CASSLGVQETQYF
DNA: TGCGCCAGCAGCTTGGGGGTCCAAGAGACCCAGTACTTC

D: .
V: TRBV13
size: few
J: TRBJ2-6
CDR3: CASSLGGTASSGANVLTF
DNA: TGTGCCAGCAGCTTAGGGGGGACGGCCAGTTCTGGGGCCAACGTCCTGACTTTC

D: TRBD2
V: TRBV20-1
size: many
J: TRBJ2-3
CDR3: CSARRGASTDTQYF
DNA: TGCAGTGCTAGGCGGGGGGCCAGCACAGATACGCAGTATTTT

D: .
V: TRBV9
size: many
J: TRBJ1-6
CDR3: CASSVAPGRRNSPLHF
DNA: TGTGCCAGCAGCGTAGCTCCGGGACGGAGGAATTCACCCCTCCACTTT

D: .
V: TRBV5-1
size: many
J: TRBJ1-1
CDR3: CASSLSVANTEAFF
DNA: TGCGCCAGCAGCTTGTCAGTGGCGAACACTGAAGCTTTCTTT

D: .
V: TRBV5-1
size: many
J: TRBJ2-2
CDR3: CASSLTVSNTGELFF
DNA: TGCGCCAGCAGCTTGACTGTATCGAACACCGGGGAGCTGTTTTTT

D: .
V: TRBV27
size: many
J: TRBJ1-2
CDR3: CASSFNRLLGYGYTF
DNA: TGTGCCAGCAGTTTTAATCGCCTGCTAGGCTATGGCTACACCTTC

D: .
V: TRBV20-1
size: many
J: TRBJ1-5
CDR3: CSARDSPSLNQPQHF
DNA: TGCAGTGCTAGAGATTCCCCTTCTTTAAATCAGCCCCAGCATTTT

D: TRBD1
V: TRBV15
size: few
J: TRBJ1-5
CDR3: CATSRTDRGLLSNQPQHF
DNA: TGTGCCACCAGCAGAACTGACAGGGGCCTACTTAGCAATCAGCCCCAGCATTTT

D: .
V: TRBV20-1
size: many
J: TRBJ1-3
CDR3: CSARDELGGSGNTIYF
DNA: TGCAGTGCTAGAGATGAGTTAGGGGGCTCTGGAAACACCATATATTTT

D: TRBD1
V: TRBV11-3
size: many
J: TRBJ2-5
CDR3: CASSLGDRGLEETQYF
DNA: TGTGCCAGCAGCTTAGGGGACAGGGGGCTGGAGGAGACCCAGTACTTC

D: .
V: TRBV3-1
size: many
J: TRBJ1-4
CDR3: CASSQGGPEKLFF
DNA: TGTGCCAGCAGCCAAGGTGGACCTGAAAAACTGTTTTTT

D: .
V: TRBV5-1
size: many
J: TRBJ1-5
CDR3: CASSLGQGYQPQHF
DNA: TGCGCCAGCAGCTTGGGGCAGGGATATCAGCCCCAGCATTTT

D: .
V: TRBV11-2
size: many
J: TRBJ1-4
CDR3: CASSLGMEPREKLFF
DNA: TGTGCCAGCAGCTTAGGTATGGAGCCTCGCGAAAAACTGTTTTTT

D: TRBD1
V: TRBV12-3/TRBV12-4
size: many
J: TRBJ1-3
CDR3: CASSFLGTGGNTIYF
DNA: TGTGCCAGCAGTTTCCTTGGGACAGGGGGAAACACCATATATTTT

D: TRBD1
V: TRBV18
size: .
J: TRBJ2-7
CDR3: CASSPPGQGGYEQYF
DNA: TGTGCCAGCTCACCCCCGGGACAGGGCGGCTACGAGCAGTACTTC

D: .
V: TRBV29-1
size: many
J: TRBJ1-2
CDR3: CSVGGGSNYGYTF
DNA: TGCAGCGTTGGAGGGGGATCTAACTATGGCTACACCTTC

D: .
V: TRBV7-8
size: many
J: TRBJ1-2
CDR3: CASSLSYDGYTF
DNA: TGTGCCAGCAGCTTAAGTTACGATGGCTACACCTTC

D: .
V: TRBV12-3/TRBV12-4
size: many
J: TRBJ1-5
CDR3: CASSLGGQPQHF
DNA: TGTGCCAGCAGTTTGGGGGGTCAGCCCCAGCATTTT

D: TRBD2
V: TRBV3-1
size: many
J: TRBJ2-1
CDR3: CASSQVVSGGDNEQFF
DNA: TGTGCCAGCAGCCAAGTAGTCAGCGGGGGGGACAATGAGCAGTTCTTC

D: .
V: TRBV20-1
size: many
J: TRBJ2-1
CDR3: CSASRERRQTNEQFF
DNA: TGCAGTGCTAGCAGAGAAAGGCGACAGACTAATGAGCAGTTCTTC

D: .
V: TRBV5-1
size: many
J: TRBJ2-6
CDR3: CASSLDVLSGANVLTF
DNA: TGCGCCAGCAGCTTGGACGTACTGTCAGGGGCCAACGTCCTGACTTTC

D: .
V: TRBV30
size: many
J: TRBJ2-7
CDR3: CAWGIYEQYF
DNA: TGTGCCTGGGGTATTTACGAGCAGTACTTC

D: TRBD2
V: TRBV20-1
size: .
J: TRBJ2-3
CDR3: CSARQLAGGRDTQYF
DNA: TGCAGTGCTAGACAACTAGCGGGGGGGCGCGATACGCAGTATTTT

D: TRBD1
V: TRBV7-6
size: many
J: TRBJ2-3
CDR3: CASSLLGQGFTDTQYF
DNA: TGTGCCAGCAGCTTACTAGGACAGGGCTTCACAGATACGCAGTATTTT

D: .
V: TRBV28
size: once
J: TRBJ2-2
CDR3: CAIRLGPPANTGELFF
DNA: TGTGCCATCCGCTTAGGGCCACCCGCGAACACCGGGGAGCTGTTTTTT